These 9 T cell receptor beta chains came from one sample sequenced in a study of T-cell memory formation after mild COVID-19. Each CDR3 protein gets one entry after TCRdb re-called the 5' RACE reads with MiXCR. The table lists roughly 400,000 distinct CDR3 sequences, more than 15% of them singletons. The material sequenced was PBMCs or a T cell subset sorted from them (not recorded which). These receptors all stem from a man younger than 35 who had mild COVID-19 (a few samples of this study predate the infection). Cell type and time point are not known.

The chain carries TRBV5-1 and TRBJ2-3; D remains unclear. V lost 7 bases to trimming and J lost 8 bases, with 14 bases between them. The germline V gene has CDR1 SGHRS and CDR2 YFSETQ. The CDR3 is made up of 12 amino acids. CDR3 in amino acids: CASYHSHSTQYF. CDR3 DNA: TGCGCCAGCTACCATAGTCATTCTACGCAGTATTTT. Full variable domain (outside the CDR3, taken from reference TRBV5-1 and TRBJ2-3): KAGVTQTPRYLIKTRGQQVTLSCSPISGHRSVSWYQQTPGQGLQFLFEYFSETQRNKGNFPGRFSGRQFSNSRSEMNVSTLELGDSALYLCASYHSHSTQYFGPGTRLTVL.

The gene calls are TRBV3-1 and TRBJ1-2; D is ambiguous. With 1 base removed from V and 8 bases from J, the gap between germline ends came to 11 bases. This CDR3 has 13 amino acids. CDR1 and CDR2 from the germline V gene are LGHDT and YNNKEL (reference sequence). As DNA, the CDR3 is TGTGCCAGCAGCCAAGCGGCGAGATCGGGCTACACCTTC. The encoded protein is CASSQAARSGYTF.

This clonotype turned up a few times. The rearrangement links TRBV7-2 to TRBJ2-5; D may match TRBD1 or TRBD2 (6 bases each). V shed 7 bases and J shed 5 bases, with 17 bases lying between them. This CDR3 spans 14 amino acids. Germline V gives CDR1 SGHTA, CDR2 FQGNSA. In nucleotides, the CDR3 is TGTGCCAGCACCTGGGGGGCCTCGGGGGAGACCCAGTACTTC. This gives the protein CASTWGASGETQYF.

The chain couples TRBV9 to TRBJ2-3; 8 positions agree with TRBD2. V dropped 0 bases and J dropped 2; count of bases not matched to a gene: 2. Germline loops: CDR1 SGDLS, CDR2 YYNGEE. The CDR3 covers 15 residues. The CDR3 DNA follows: TGTGCCAGCAGCGTAGCCGGGGGGGCCACAGATACGCAGTATTTT. Translated: CASSVAGGATDTQYF.

The chain employs TRBV5-1 and TRBJ2-2; D is possibly TRBD1 (6 bases). Trimming took off 4 bases at V and 6 bases at J, with 13 bases between the two ends. This CDR3 has 14 residues. Looked up from germline, CDR1 is SGHRS and CDR2 is YFSETQ. The CDR3 protein is CASSLDGGSGELFF. DNA of the CDR3: TGCGCCAGCAGCCTGGATGGGGGCTCCGGGGAGCTGTTTTTT.

This clonotype was found a few times. The chain uses TRBV7-2 and TRBJ1-5; D unresolved. CDR1 SGHTA and CDR2 FQGNSA come from the germline V gene. There are 16 residues in the CDR3. Trimming stripped 2 bases from V and 0 bases from J, with 11 bases between. For the CDR3, the DNA is TGTGCCAGCAGCTTATATCCCGGATATAGCAATCAGCCCCAGCATTTT. It specifies CASSLYPGYSNQPQHF.

This chain joins TRBV29-1 and TRBJ2-7; TRBD1 agrees at 9 bases. J gave up 2 bases and V 5 bases, and 4 bases lay outside the gene matches. This CDR3 spans 13 amino acids. Germline lookup yields CDR1 SQVTM and CDR2 ANQGSEA. This chain's CDR3 is CSVKTGGPYEQYF. The CDR3, as DNA: TGCAGCGTTAAGACAGGGGGGCCCTACGAGCAGTACTTC.

This clonotype was seen a few times. The CDR3 coding sequence is TGCGCCAGCACCCGCGGCCAGGGGAACTATGGCTACACCTTC. It specifies CASTRGQGNYGYTF. The chain is built from TRBV5-1 and TRBJ1-2; D possibly corresponds to TRBD1 (6 bases). This CDR3 region has 14 residues. V was pared by 6 bases and J by 2 bases, with 14 bases between. Germline V gives CDR1 SGHRS, CDR2 YFSETQ. Full variable domain (missing parts from reference TRBV5-1 and TRBJ1-2): KAGVTQTPRYLIKTRGQQVTLSCSPISGHRSVSWYQQTPGQGLQFLFEYFSETQRNKGNFPGRFSGRQFSNSRSEMNVSTLELGDSALYLCASTRGQGNYGYTFGSGTRLTVV.

The rearrangement joins TRBV9 to TRBJ2-5, with TRBD2 matching 9 bases. The junction had 4 bases not matched to a gene; V was cut back by 2 bases and J by 5 bases. CDR3 size: 14 residues. The germline V gene encodes CDR1 SGDLS and CDR2 YYNGEE. The CDR3 spells CASSVTSGGETQYF. The CDR3 DNA reads TGTGCCAGCAGCGTGACTAGCGGAGGGGAGACCCAGTACTTC.